The 3 T cell receptor beta chains listed next were all sequenced from one sample in a study of early T cells in non-severe SARS-CoV-2 infection. From the 5' RACE reads, TCRdb called clonotypes with MiXCR, one entry per CDR3 protein. Among about 58,000 distinct CDR3 sequences listed, 10% to 15% were seen once. The source material was whole blood. Source of these receptors: an adult who was a healthcare worker with PCR-confirmed SARS-CoV-2 infection or an uninfected control (not recorded which).

The CDR3 DNA follows: TGCAGTGCTCAAAGGACTCCCGAGGCGTCCTACGAGCAGTACTTC. Translating gives CSAQRTPEASYEQYF. V and J are TRBV20-1 and TRBJ2-7, with TRBD2 as a possible D gene (5 bases). The V and J ends lost 5 bases and 1 base respectively, with 18 bases between them. From germline, CDR1 is DFQATT and CDR2 SNEGSKA (reference sequence). The CDR3 consists of 15 residues.

There are a few counts of this clonotype. CDR3 nucleotides: TGTGCCAGCAGCCCAAGACTAGCGGGAGGGCGGGGCACCGGGGAGCTGTTTTTT. Translated: CASSPRLAGGRGTGELFF. This rearrangement joins TRBV7-2 to TRBJ2-2, with TRBD2 identical over 14 bases. Looked up from germline, CDR1 is SGHTA and CDR2 is FQGNSA. The J segment lost 4 bases and the V segment lost 5 bases, leaving 9 bases of the junction unmatched. The CDR3 has 18 amino acids.

There are many counts of this clonotype. The chain uses TRBV7-2 and TRBJ2-1; no clear D. V was cut by 3 bases and J by 5 bases, with 11 bases left in between. The CDR3 extends over 14 amino acids. Germline CDR1 reads SGHTA; CDR2 reads FQGNSA. CDR3: CASSFAGRNNEQFF. The CDR3, as DNA: TGTGCCAGCAGCTTCGCCGGACGCAACAATGAGCAGTTCTTC.